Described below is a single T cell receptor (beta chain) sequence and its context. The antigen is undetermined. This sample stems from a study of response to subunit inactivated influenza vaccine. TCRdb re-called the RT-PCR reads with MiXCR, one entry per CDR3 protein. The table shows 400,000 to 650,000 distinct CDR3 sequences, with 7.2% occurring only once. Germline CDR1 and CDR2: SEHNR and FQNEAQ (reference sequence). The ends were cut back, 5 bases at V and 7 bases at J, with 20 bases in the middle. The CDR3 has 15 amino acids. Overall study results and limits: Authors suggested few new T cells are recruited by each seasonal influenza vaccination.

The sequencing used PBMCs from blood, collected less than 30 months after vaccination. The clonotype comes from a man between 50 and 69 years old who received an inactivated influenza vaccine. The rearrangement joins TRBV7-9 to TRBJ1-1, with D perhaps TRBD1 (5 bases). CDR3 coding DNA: TGTGCCAGCAGCGTCCTATTCACGGGCGGGGGTGAAGCTTTCTTT. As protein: CASSVLFTGGGEAFF.